These 30 T cell receptor beta chains share one sample of origin, sequenced in a study of OX40 agonist ivuxolimab in advanced cancers. The assay was immunoSEQ multiplex PCR, and TCRdb's table has in-frame clones only and misses some. The table has about 130,000 clones, about 90% seen once. Specimen: CD4+ or CD8+ T cells sorted from blood, collected in a trial of the OX40 agonist ivuxolimab. These TCRs come from an adult with an advanced solid tumor such as melanoma, head and neck, liver or kidney cancer.

V is TRBV5-1 and J is TRBJ2-2; TRBD1 or TRBD2 may be the D gene (5 bases each). Germline assignment: CDR1 SGHRS and CDR2 YFSETQ. The CDR3 has 15 amino acids. The V and J ends lost 2 bases and 3 bases respectively, with 11 bases between them. The CDR3 nucleotides read TGCGCCAGCAGCTTACGGGACGGCTACACCGGGGAGCTGTTTTTT. Protein sequence: CASSLRDGYTGELFF.

This chain uses TRBV19 with TRBJ1-1, with a tentative D call TRBD1 (6 bases). The CDR3 covers 15 residues. In germline, CDR1 is LNHDA, CDR2 SQIVND (reference sequence). Trimming pared 2 bases from V and 8 bases from J, leaving 18 bases between. The chain's CDR3 is CASSITGMGGSEAFF. The CDR3 DNA follows: TGTGCCAGTAGTATAACAGGGATGGGGGGTTCGGAAGCTTTCTTT.

This clone has just one count. The chain has TRBV27 and TRBJ1-1; a weak D match, TRBD1 (5 bases). The V end was cut by 5 bases, the J end by 5 bases, with 21 bases between. Per germline, CDR1 MNHEY and CDR2 SMNVEV (reference sequence). This CDR3 has 16 amino acids. The CDR3 here is CASSPHQTGGGTEAFF. The CDR3 nucleotides are TGTGCCAGCAGTCCGCACCAAACTGGCGGGGGGACTGAAGCTTTCTTT.

This clone showed up just once. The V and J genes are TRBV6-6 and TRBJ2-7; TRBD2 matches at 15 bases. CDR1 MNHNY and CDR2 SVGAGI come from the germline V gene (reference sequence). CDR3 length: 14 residues. V was pared by 6 bases and J by 4 bases, with 1 base of the junction left unmatched. As DNA, the CDR3 is TGTGCCAGCAGGGGGACTAGCGGGAGGTACGAGCAGTACTTC. The encoded protein is CASRGTSGRYEQYF.

This chain connects TRBV5-4 to TRBJ2-3; no reliable D call. CDR3 size: 15 residues. CDR1 is SGHNT and CDR2 is YYREEE in the germline V gene (reference sequence). Trimming removed 4 bases from V and 0 bases from J, with 12 bases in between. CDR3 nucleotide sequence: TGTGCCAGCAGCCAAGCGCCTACTAGCACAGATACGCAGTATTTT. Residues: CASSQAPTSTDTQYF.

The rearrangement joins TRBV18 to TRBJ1-1; D gene ambiguous. The length of the CDR3 is 15 residues. CDR1 is KGHSH, CDR2 LQKENI, per germline. The V gene lost 0 bases and the J gene lost 2 bases, with 10 bases spanning the gap. The CDR3 reads CASSPPTVPNTEAFF. In nucleotides, the CDR3 is TGTGCCAGCTCACCACCCACCGTTCCAAACACTGAAGCTTTCTTT.

The chain links TRBV2 to TRBJ2-7; no definite D call. The V end lost 5 bases, the J end lost 2 bases, and 10 bases lay between the germline ends. CDR1 SNHLY and CDR2 FYNNEI come from the germline V gene. The CDR3 has 13 residues. CDR3 coding DNA: TGTGCCAGCAGTTGGACGGCCCCCTACGAGCAGTACTTC. This gives the protein CASSWTAPYEQYF.

The chain joins TRBV7-3 to TRBJ1-1; TRBD1 is a possible D gene (5 bases). Germline CDR1 and CDR2: SGHTA and FQGTGA. This CDR3 has 12 residues. Trimming cost V 2 bases and J 7 bases, with 8 bases left between them. In DNA form, the CDR3 reads TGTGCCAGCAGCTTAGGGGGGAATGAAGCTTTCTTT. Translated, it gives CASSLGGNEAFF.

The chain couples TRBV6-6 to TRBJ1-1, with D perhaps matching TRBD1 (5 bases). The CDR3 is 15 residues long. Germline assignment: CDR1 MNHNY and CDR2 SVGAGI (reference sequence). V lost 2 bases and J 11 bases, leaving 21 bases between the germline ends. The CDR3 DNA sequence: TGTGCCAGCAGTTACGGGCAGGGCCCGGCTTCCGGGGCTTTCTTT. This gives the protein CASSYGQGPASGAFF.

As concerns this clone: The same CDR3 is also encoded by other DNA sequences in this sample. The rearrangement uses TRBV6-5 and TRBJ1-5; D is uncertain. Germline V CDR1 and CDR2: MNHEY, SVGAGI. This CDR3 contains 13 residues. V was clipped by 2 bases and J by 0 bases, with 2 bases between them. CDR3 sequence: CASSYGSNQPQHF. The DNA for the CDR3 is TGTGCCAGCAGTTACGGTAGCAATCAGCCCCAGCATTTT.

The chain links TRBV2 to TRBJ2-7, with D maybe TRBD2 (6 bases). CDR1 SNHLY and CDR2 FYNNEI come from the germline V gene. V was trimmed by 8 bases and J by 2 bases, leaving 13 bases between them. CDR3 length equals 13 residues. The CDR3 is CASWDFQAYEQYF. The CDR3 coding sequence is TGTGCCAGCTGGGACTTTCAGGCCTACGAGCAGTACTTC.

V gene TRBV9 combines with J gene TRBJ2-7; 11 bases are a match to TRBD2. With V trimmed by 4 bases and J by 6 bases, 12 bases remained unmatched. The CDR3 is made up of 16 amino acids. Germline V CDR1 and CDR2: SGDLS, YYNGEE. The CDR3 region has the DNA TGTGCCAGCAGCCCCGGAACGACTAGCGGGAACCTCGAGCAGTACTTC. This encodes CASSPGTTSGNLEQYF.

The gene calls are TRBV28 and TRBJ1-5; 8 bases align to TRBD1. Germline trimming cut 2 bases from V and 5 bases from J; bases unmatched to any gene: 2. This CDR3 has 14 residues. The germline gives CDR1 MDHEN, CDR2 SYDVKM. The CDR3 nucleotides are TGTGCCAGCAGTTTAGGGGACAGGTATCAGCCCCAGCATTTT. Protein: CASSLGDRYQPQHF.

V and J are TRBV30 and TRBJ2-7, with 9 bases identical to TRBD2. The CDR3 sequence is 15 residues long. V dropped 0 bases and J dropped 1; count of bases not matched to a gene: 4. From germline, CDR1 is GTSNPN and CDR2 SVGIG (reference sequence). The CDR3 is CAWSVRLAVSYEQYF. DNA for the CDR3: TGTGCCTGGAGTGTCAGACTAGCGGTATCCTACGAGCAGTACTTC.

The V gene is TRBV9, the J gene TRBJ2-5; the D gene could be TRBD1 or TRBD2 (5 bases each). Germline V gene lookup returns CDR1 SGDLS and CDR2 YYNGEE. This CDR3 region has 16 residues. The V gene lost 0 bases and the J gene lost 4 bases, with 16 bases spanning the gap. The CDR3 here is CASSVATPAGRETQYF. The CDR3 DNA sequence: TGTGCCAGCAGCGTAGCTACCCCAGCAGGGAGAGAGACCCAGTACTTC.

V and J are TRBV7-2 and TRBJ1-1, with D possibly matching TRBD1 (5 bases). CDR3 length: 14 amino acids. In germline, CDR1 is SGHTA, CDR2 FQGNSA. The V gene lost 5 bases and the J gene lost 2 bases, with 12 bases spanning the gap. The CDR3 region has the DNA TGTGCCAGCAGCCCAGGACATGTTAACACTGAAGCTTTCTTT. As protein: CASSPGHVNTEAFF.

The chain has TRBV18 and TRBJ1-1, with a tentative D call TRBD1 (5 bases). Germline V gene lookup returns CDR1 KGHSH and CDR2 LQKENI. The CDR3 sequence is 16 residues long. V lost 3 bases to trimming and J lost 1 base, with 15 bases between them. DNA for the CDR3: TGTGCCAGCTCACCGACGTGGAGGACACCGAACACTGAAGCTTTCTTT. Translation: CASSPTWRTPNTEAFF.

The V gene is TRBV18, the J gene TRBJ1-3; D is perhaps TRBD1 (5 bases). The CDR3 runs 15 residues. Germline V gives CDR1 KGHSH, CDR2 LQKENI. Trimming took 6 bases from V and 1 from J, leaving 13 bases between them. CDR3 sequence reads: CASSLPQASGNTIYF. CDR3 nucleotide sequence: TGTGCCAGCTCCCTCCCACAGGCATCTGGAAACACCATATATTTT.

The chain uses TRBV10-1 and TRBJ2-5, with D possibly being TRBD2 (5 bases). The CDR3 extends over 11 amino acids. Germline V gene sequence: CDR1 WNHNN, CDR2 SYGVQD (reference sequence). V was trimmed by 5 bases and J by 13 bases, leaving 14 bases between them. CDR3 residues: CASSSGMVLYF. DNA for the CDR3: TGCGCCAGCAGTTCCGGGATGGTGTTGTACTTC.

This sequence joins TRBV19 and TRBJ2-2; TRBD1 is a possible D gene (5 bases). V was cut by 4 bases and J by 3 bases, with 15 bases left in between. Germline V lookup: CDR1 LNHDA, CDR2 SQIVND (reference sequence). The CDR3 sequence is 16 residues long. The chain's CDR3 is CASSRQGPSDTGELFF. The CDR3 DNA reads TGTGCCAGTAGTAGGCAGGGTCCTTCGGACACCGGGGAGCTGTTTTTT.

CDR3 sequence: CASSRTGRSNQPQHF. The CDR3 region has the DNA TGTGCCAGTAGTAGAACAGGGAGGAGCAATCAGCCCCAGCATTTT. The V call is TRBV19, the J call TRBJ1-5; the D gene is possibly TRBD1 (6 bases). V lost 4 bases and J 1 base, leaving 11 bases between the germline ends. Germline CDR1 and CDR2: LNHDA and SQIVND (reference sequence). The CDR3 is made up of 15 amino acids.

V and J are TRBV27 and TRBJ2-7, with D perhaps matching TRBD1 or TRBD2 (6 bases each). The V and J ends lost 4 bases and 7 bases respectively, with 14 bases between them. This CDR3 comprises 13 residues. Per germline, CDR1 MNHEY and CDR2 SMNVEV (reference sequence). The CDR3 DNA follows: TGTGCCAGCAGTTACCGGGGGCTAAGTGAGCAGTACTTC. Protein sequence: CASSYRGLSEQYF.

This sequence joins TRBV6-5 and TRBJ2-7, with 7 bases aligning to TRBD2. Germline lookup yields CDR1 MNHEY and CDR2 SVGAGI. The CDR3 is made up of 13 amino acids. Trimming cost V 5 bases and J 3 bases; bases outside gene matches: 4. CDR3 coding DNA: TGTGCCAGCAGTCGGACTAGTAACTACGAGCAGTACTTC. It is translated as CASSRTSNYEQYF.

This chain links TRBV28 with TRBJ1-5; D uncertain. Germline CDR1 reads MDHEN; CDR2 reads SYDVKM. This CDR3 has 14 amino acids. Deletions cut 8 bases from V and 0 bases from J, with 11 bases between. The CDR3 region is CASHSWDSNQPQHF. For the CDR3, the DNA is TGTGCCAGCCACTCCTGGGATAGCAATCAGCCCCAGCATTTT.

The rearrangement links TRBV29-1 to TRBJ2-5, with 7 positions matching TRBD1. Near its end, the DNA agrees better with TRBJ2-7, so the J call may be wrong. Germline V gene lookup returns CDR1 SQVTM and CDR2 ANQGSEA. CDR3 length: 13 residues. Written as DNA, the CDR3 is TGCAGCGTTCAGGGGGAAGTCTCCTACGAGCAGTACTTC. It encodes CSVQGEVSYEQYF.

CDR3 sequence: CASSLVASGLYEQYF. CDR3 DNA: TGTGCCAGCAGCTTAGTGGCTAGCGGGCTCTACGAGCAGTACTTC. This sequence joins TRBV11-1 and TRBJ2-7, with TRBD2 matching 8 bases. The CDR3 runs 15 residues. The junction had 5 bases not matched to a gene; V was cut back by 1 base and J by 3 bases. From germline, CDR1 is SGHAT and CDR2 FQDESV (reference sequence).

This chain joins TRBV30 and TRBJ2-5, with TRBD1 matching over 11 bases. V trimming: 5 bases; J trimming: 2 bases; junction bases outside the gene matches: 1. This CDR3 region has 13 residues. CDR1 GTSNPN and CDR2 SVGIG come from the germline V gene (reference sequence). CDR3 in DNA: TGTGCCTGGGGACAGGGGGCACAAGAGACCCAGTACTTC. This encodes CAWGQGAQETQYF. Using reference TRBV30 and TRBJ2-5 for the parts outside the CDR3, the full variable domain is SQTIHQWPATLVQPVGSPLSLECTVEGTSNPNLYWYRQAAGRGLQLLFYSVGIGQISSEVPQNLSASRPQDRQFILSSKKLLLSDSGFYLCAWGQGAQETQYFGPGTRLLVL.

The rearrangement uses TRBV12-5 and TRBJ2-5; maybe TRBD1 (6 bases). The CDR3 covers 13 residues. V was cut by 2 bases and J by 5 bases, with 9 bases left in between. Germline V gene lookup returns CDR1 LGHNT and CDR2 FRNRAP. The chain's CDR3 is CASGLRGSETQYF. The CDR3 DNA reads as TGTGCTAGTGGTTTGAGGGGGTCGGAGACCCAGTACTTC.

The J gene is TRBJ2-3, the V gene TRBV30, with 9 positions matching TRBD1. This CDR3 has 19 amino acids. V lost 0 bases to trimming and J lost 1 base; unmatched junction nucleotides: 14. From germline, CDR1 is GTSNPN and CDR2 SVGIG (reference sequence). The CDR3 region is CAWSVIMGTDRGRTDTQYF. The CDR3, as DNA: TGTGCCTGGAGTGTAATCATGGGCACGGACAGGGGACGCACAGATACGCAGTATTTT.

The chain recombines TRBV4-2 with TRBJ2-2, with a possible D match to TRBD1 (5 bases). The CDR3 has 13 amino acids. V was shortened by 5 bases and J by 7 bases, with 11 bases between the two germline ends. Germline V gene sequence: CDR1 LGHNA, CDR2 YNFKEQ. CDR3 nucleotide sequence: TGTGCCAGCAGCTTGGGGCGCGGCGGGGAGCTGTTTTTT. Amino acids: CASSLGRGGELFF.